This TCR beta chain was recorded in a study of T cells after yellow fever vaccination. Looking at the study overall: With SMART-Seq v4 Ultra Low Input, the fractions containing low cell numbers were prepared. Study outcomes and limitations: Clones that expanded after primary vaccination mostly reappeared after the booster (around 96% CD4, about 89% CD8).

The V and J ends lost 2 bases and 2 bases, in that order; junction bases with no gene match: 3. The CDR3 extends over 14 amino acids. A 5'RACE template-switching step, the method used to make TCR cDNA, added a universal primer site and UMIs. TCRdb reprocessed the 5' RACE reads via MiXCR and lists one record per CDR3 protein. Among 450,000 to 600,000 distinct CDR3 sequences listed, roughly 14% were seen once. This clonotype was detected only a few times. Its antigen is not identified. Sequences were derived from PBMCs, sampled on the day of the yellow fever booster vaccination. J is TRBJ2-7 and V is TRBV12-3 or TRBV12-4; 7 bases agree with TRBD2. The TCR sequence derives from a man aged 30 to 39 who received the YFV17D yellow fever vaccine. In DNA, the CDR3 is TGTGCCAGCAGTTTAATACTAGCGCCCTACGAGCAGTACTTC. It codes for CASSLILAPYEQYF.